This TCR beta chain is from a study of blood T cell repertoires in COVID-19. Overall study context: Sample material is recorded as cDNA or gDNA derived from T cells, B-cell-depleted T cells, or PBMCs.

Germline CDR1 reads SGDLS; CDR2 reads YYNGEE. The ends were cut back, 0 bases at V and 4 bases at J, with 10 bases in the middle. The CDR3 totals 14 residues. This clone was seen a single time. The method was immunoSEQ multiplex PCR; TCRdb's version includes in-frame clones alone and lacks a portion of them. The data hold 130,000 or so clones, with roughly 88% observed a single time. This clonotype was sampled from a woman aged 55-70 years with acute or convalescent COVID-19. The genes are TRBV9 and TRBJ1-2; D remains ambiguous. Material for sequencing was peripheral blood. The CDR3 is CASSVVSGIYGYTF. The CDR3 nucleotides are TGTGCCAGCAGCGTAGTTAGCGGGATCTATGGCTACACCTTC.